The 25 T cell receptor beta chains given below trace back to one sample, sequenced in a study of early T cells in non-severe SARS-CoV-2 infection. TCRdb ran MiXCR on the 5' RACE reads and lists one entry per CDR3 protein. The table has over 85,000 distinct CDR3 sequences, over 10% seen once. The sequenced sample was whole blood, obtained at baseline. These TCRs come from an adult who was a healthcare worker with PCR-confirmed SARS-CoV-2 infection or an uninfected control (not recorded which).

The V gene is TRBV3-1, the J gene TRBJ2-1, with TRBD1 as a possible D gene (5 bases). The CDR3 runs 14 residues. Germline assignment: CDR1 LGHDT and CDR2 YNNKEL (reference sequence). Trimming removed 0 bases from V and 7 bases from J, with 10 bases in between. The CDR3 reads CASSQDRVSNEQFF. CDR3 sequence (DNA): TGTGCCAGCAGCCAAGACAGGGTCAGTAATGAGCAGTTCTTC.

The rearrangement uses TRBV14 and TRBJ2-7, with 7 positions matching TRBD1. Germline CDR1 SGHDN, CDR2 FVKESK. The junction had 9 bases not matched to a gene; V was cut back by 4 bases and J by 3 bases. CDR3 length equals 15 residues. The CDR3 is CASSLNRGKGYEQYF. DNA for the CDR3: TGTGCCAGCAGCCTAAACAGGGGCAAGGGCTACGAGCAGTACTTC. Full variable domain (remainder filled in from reference TRBV14 and TRBJ2-7): EAGVTQFPSHSVIEKGQTVTLRCDPISGHDNLYWYRRVMGKEIKFLLHFVKESKQDESGMPNNRFLAERTGGTYSTLKVQPAELEDSGVYFCASSLNRGKGYEQYFGPGTRLTVT.

This clonotype was picked up a small number of times. Here the CDR3 reads CASSLGGDSNEQFF. The CDR3, as DNA: TGTGCCAGCAGTTTAGGAGGGGATTCCAATGAGCAGTTCTTC. This sequence joins TRBV28 and TRBJ2-1; TRBD2 is a possible D gene (6 bases). V lost 2 bases, J lost 6 bases, and 11 bases lay in between. Per germline, CDR1 MDHEN and CDR2 SYDVKM. The CDR3 covers 14 residues.

This clonotype occurred a few times. V usage is TRBV6-6 and J usage is TRBJ1-5, with D possibly matching TRBD1 (5 bases). This CDR3 has 14 amino acids. Per the germline V gene, CDR1 is MNHNY and CDR2 is SVGAGI (reference sequence). Trimming shortened V by 6 bases and J by 7 bases, and 16 bases separated the two germline ends. CDR3 in amino acids: CASRLPGTRQPQHF. CDR3 sequence (DNA): TGTGCCAGCAGACTCCCAGGGACCCGACAGCCCCAGCATTTT.

The rearrangement links TRBV4-1 to TRBJ2-7; no firm D call. The CDR3 extends over 15 amino acids. Germline V gene sequence: CDR1 MGHRA, CDR2 YSYEKL. V was clipped by 0 bases and J by 0 bases, with 9 bases between them. CDR3 region: CASSQETLSSYEQYF. As DNA, the CDR3 is TGCGCCAGCAGCCAAGAAACTTTGAGCTCCTACGAGCAGTACTTC.

This clonotype has more than one count but fewer than ten. J is TRBJ2-7 and V is TRBV28, with D possibly called TRBD1 or TRBD2 (5 bases each). The CDR3 loop spans 15 amino acids. Trimming took 8 bases from V and 1 from J, leaving 18 bases between them. Per germline, CDR1 MDHEN and CDR2 SYDVKM. CDR3 residues: CASRTTRDGSYEQYF. CDR3 bases: TGTGCCAGCCGAACGACCCGGGACGGATCCTACGAGCAGTACTTC.

J is TRBJ1-3 and V is TRBV7-2; D call uncertain. The CDR3 length is 15 residues. Between the trimmed V and J ends, which lost 5 bases and 1 base, there was a span of 12 bases. The germline CDR1 and CDR2 sequences are SGHTA and FQGNSA. CDR3 sequence (DNA): TGTGCCAGCAGCCCTGATGTAGGATCTGGAAACACCATATATTTT. It encodes CASSPDVGSGNTIYF. Full variable domain (remainder filled in from reference TRBV7-2 and TRBJ1-3): GAGVSQSPSNKVTEKGKDVELRCDPISGHTALYWYRQSLGQGLEFLIYFQGNSAPDKSGLPSDRFSAERTGGSVSTLTIQRTQQEDSAVYLCASSPDVGSGNTIYFGEGSWLTVV.

The V and J genes are TRBV24-1 and TRBJ2-2; the D gene is possibly TRBD2 (6 bases). Germline values: CDR1 KGHDR, CDR2 SFDVKD. V was clipped by 6 bases and J by 7 bases, with 17 bases between them. This CDR3 region has 15 residues. CDR3: CATSPEERAGGELFF. Written as DNA, the CDR3 is TGTGCCACCAGTCCCGAGGAGCGGGCGGGCGGGGAGCTGTTTTTT.

This rearrangement joins TRBV6-2 or TRBV6-3 to TRBJ1-5; D remains unclear. CDR1 and CDR2 from the germline V gene are MNHEY and SVGEGT. V lost 6 bases, J lost 3 bases, and 18 bases lay in between. The CDR3 contains 16 residues. Here the CDR3 reads CASRAPPHGNNQPQHF. The CDR3 DNA reads as TGTGCCAGCAGGGCGCCCCCCCATGGCAACAATCAGCCCCAGCATTTT.

Many counts were recorded for this clonotype. V usage is TRBV18 and J usage is TRBJ2-7; tentatively, D is TRBD1 (6 bases). This CDR3 has 13 amino acids. V lost 3 bases to trimming and J lost 2 bases, with 8 bases between them. Germline lookup yields CDR1 KGHSH and CDR2 LQKENI. This CDR3 is CASSPRDTYEQYF. CDR3 bases: TGTGCCAGCTCACCCCGGGACACCTACGAGCAGTACTTC.

This clonotype was recorded a few times. The CDR3 bases are TGCGCCAGCAGCCAAGACATAAACAGATTATACACTGAAGCTTTCTTT. Protein product: CASSQDINRLYTEAFF. This chain uses TRBV4-1 with TRBJ1-1, with D uncertain. V dropped 0 bases and J dropped 3 bases, with 14 bases sitting between them. CDR3 size: 16 residues. Germline V gives CDR1 MGHRA, CDR2 YSYEKL.

The V gene is TRBV20-1, the J gene TRBJ1-6; D gene unclear. V shed 6 bases and J shed 8 bases, with 14 bases lying between them. Germline CDR1 is DFQATT and CDR2 is SNEGSKA (reference sequence). CDR3 length equals 13 residues. The CDR3 reads CSASLSYDSPLHF. In nucleotides, the CDR3 is TGCAGTGCCAGCCTATCGTACGATTCACCCCTCCACTTT.

This clonotype was seen at least ten times. The DNA of the CDR3 is TGCAGTGCTAGAAGTGGGAGTAGCGGGAGGCATAATGAGCAGTTCTTC. Amino acid sequence: CSARSGSSGRHNEQFF. The V gene is TRBV20-1, the J gene TRBJ2-1; 10 bases are a match to TRBD2. J lost 7 bases, V lost 2 bases, and 11 bases had no gene match. CDR3 length: 16 amino acids. The germline V gene has CDR1 DFQATT and CDR2 SNEGSKA (reference sequence).

V gene TRBV7-3 combines with J gene TRBJ2-3, with a weak D call TRBD1 (6 bases). The V gene's germline CDR1 is SGHTA and CDR2 FQGTGA. The CDR3 spans 14 residues. The V and J ends lost 4 bases and 1 base respectively, with 9 bases between them. The CDR3 is CASSSQGGTDTQYF. The CDR3 region has the DNA TGTGCCAGCAGCTCACAGGGAGGCACAGATACGCAGTATTTT.

This chain uses TRBV7-3 with TRBJ1-4; possible D gene TRBD1, 5 bases. Per the germline V gene, CDR1 is SGHTA and CDR2 is FQGTGA. V dropped 1 base and J dropped 0 bases, with 12 bases sitting between them. The CDR3 consists of 17 residues. The CDR3 sequence is CASSLKFGTPTNEKLFF. As DNA, the CDR3 is TGTGCCAGCAGCTTAAAATTCGGGACCCCAACTAATGAAAAACTGTTTTTT.

At least ten counts were recorded for this clonotype. V gene TRBV13 combines with J gene TRBJ2-3, with D maybe TRBD1 (6 bases). Germline CDR1 reads PRHDT; CDR2 reads FYEKMQ (reference sequence). Trimming removed 1 base from V and 3 bases from J, with 11 bases in between. This CDR3 has 15 residues. The chain's CDR3 is CASSLEGQGTDTQYF. DNA of the CDR3: TGTGCCAGCAGCTTAGAAGGGCAGGGGACAGATACGCAGTATTTT. The full variable domain, completed using reference TRBV13 and TRBJ2-3, is AAGVIQSPRHLIKEKRETATLKCYPIPRHDTVYWYQQGPGQDPQFLISFYEKMQSDKGSIPDRFSAQQFSDYHSELNMSSLELGDSALYFCASSLEGQGTDTQYFGPGTRLTVL.

This clonotype was detected ten times or more. The chain is built from TRBV20-1 and TRBJ2-1, with TRBD2 matching over 11 bases. The CDR3 covers 18 residues. Germline V gives CDR1 DFQATT, CDR2 SNEGSKA (reference sequence). The ends lost 1 base at V and 0 bases at J; junction bases unmatched: 8. CDR3 amino acids: CSARGLAGGLSSYNEQFF. In DNA, the CDR3 is TGCAGTGCTAGAGGTCTAGCGGGGGGCTTGAGCTCCTACAATGAGCAGTTCTTC.

In its sample, this clonotype was seen many times. The genes are TRBV18 and TRBJ1-6; D might be TRBD1 (5 bases). Germline CDR1 KGHSH, CDR2 LQKENI. The CDR3 spans 15 residues. The V end lost 3 bases, the J end lost 6 bases, and 12 bases lay between the germline ends. The CDR3 nucleotides read TGTGCCAGCTCACCGGGACGGCAATTTAATTCACCCCTCCACTTT. Its translation is CASSPGRQFNSPLHF.

This clonotype was counted many times. The chain joins TRBV28 to TRBJ2-5; 12 nucleotides line up with TRBD2. The CDR3 has 14 residues. The V and J ends lost 5 bases and 7 bases, in that order; junction bases with no gene match: 5. Looked up from germline, CDR1 is MDHEN and CDR2 is SYDVKM. The CDR3 nucleotides read TGTGCCAGCAGTCTAGCGGGGGGGGTCAGGACCCAGTACTTC. Protein: CASSLAGGVRTQYF.

This chain joins TRBV5-1 and TRBJ2-4; maybe TRBD2 (5 bases). The CDR3 totals 14 residues. V shed 4 bases and J shed 5 bases, with 13 bases lying between them. Germline V lookup: CDR1 SGHRS, CDR2 YFSETQ. In DNA, the CDR3 is TGCGCCAGCAGCATCGGAGGCAGTGAAAACATTCAGTACTTC. Encoded protein: CASSIGGSENIQYF.

This clonotype was found a few times. The V call is TRBV7-2, the J call TRBJ1-1; TRBD1 agrees at 9 bases. Per the germline V gene, CDR1 is SGHTA and CDR2 is FQGNSA. This CDR3 is built from 16 residues. The trim removed 0 bases at V and 5 bases at J, leaving 7 bases unmatched. The CDR3 here is CASSLASFDRGTEAFF. CDR3 DNA: TGTGCCAGCAGCTTAGCGAGCTTCGACAGGGGGACTGAAGCTTTCTTT. The full variable domain, rest sourced from reference TRBV7-2 and TRBJ1-1, is GAGVSQSPSNKVTEKGKDVELRCDPISGHTALYWYRQSLGQGLEFLIYFQGNSAPDKSGLPSDRFSAERTGGSVSTLTIQRTQQEDSAVYLCASSLASFDRGTEAFFGQGTRLTVV.

This clonotype was seen only a few times. The chain has TRBV7-6 and TRBJ2-2; D possibly matches TRBD1 or TRBD2 (6 bases each). This CDR3 has 16 amino acids. V was shortened by 4 bases and J by 0 bases, with 12 bases between the two germline ends. Per the germline V gene, CDR1 is SGHVS and CDR2 is FNYEAQ. The CDR3 loop is CASSSSRGPNTGELFF. The CDR3 nucleotides are TGTGCCAGCAGCTCCTCTCGGGGGCCGAACACCGGGGAGCTGTTTTTT.

The table lists this clonotype with many counts. The chain uses TRBV30 and TRBJ2-7; D perhaps matches TRBD2 (5 bases). Trimming removed 3 bases at V and 6 bases at J, with 12 bases between. CDR1 is GTSNPN, CDR2 SVGIG, per germline (reference sequence). There are 12 residues in the CDR3. Here the CDR3 reads CAWSVLAGEQYF. The CDR3 DNA reads TGTGCCTGGAGCGTCCTGGCGGGCGAGCAGTACTTC.

This clonotype has at least ten counts. The rearrangement links TRBV7-3 to TRBJ2-5; D is ambiguous. The ends were cut back, 4 bases at V and 5 bases at J, with 14 bases in the middle. The CDR3 spans 14 residues. Germline-derived CDR1 and CDR2 are SGHTA and FQGTGA. The chain's CDR3 is CASSSGVGMETQYF. CDR3 coding DNA: TGTGCCAGCAGCTCAGGAGTAGGGATGGAGACCCAGTACTTC.

The V call is TRBV25-1, the J call TRBJ1-6; D is unresolved. Germline values: CDR1 MGHDK, CDR2 SYGVNS. This CDR3 is 13 amino acids long. V dropped 6 bases and J dropped 10 bases, with 13 bases sitting between them. In DNA form, the CDR3 reads TGTGCCAGCAGGATAGCGGGCGGATCACCCCTCCACTTT. Protein: CASRIAGGSPLHF.